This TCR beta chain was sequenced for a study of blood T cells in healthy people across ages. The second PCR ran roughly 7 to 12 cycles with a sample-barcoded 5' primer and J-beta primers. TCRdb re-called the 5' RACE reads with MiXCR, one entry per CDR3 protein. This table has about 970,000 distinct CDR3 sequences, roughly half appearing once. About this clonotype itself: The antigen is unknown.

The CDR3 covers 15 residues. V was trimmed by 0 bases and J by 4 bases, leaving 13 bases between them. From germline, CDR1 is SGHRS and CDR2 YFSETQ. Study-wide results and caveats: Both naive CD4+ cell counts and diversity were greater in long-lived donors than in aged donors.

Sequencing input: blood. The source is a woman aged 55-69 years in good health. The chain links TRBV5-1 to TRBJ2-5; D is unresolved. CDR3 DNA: TGCGCCAGCAGCTTGGGTCAGACAAGCACAGAGACCCAGTACTTC. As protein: CASSLGQTSTETQYF.